The 29 T cell receptor beta chains below were found in one sample sequenced in a study of CD8+CD57+ T cells in acquired aplastic anemia. Sequencing involved patients with CD8+CD57+ cell expansion previously shown by flow cytometry. Genomic DNA provided the template from which TCR beta VDJ and CDR3 profiles were obtained. TCRdb recomputed calls from the reads with MiXCR, one row per CDR3 protein. The table lists about 98,000 distinct CDR3 sequences, approximately 73% of them singletons. Sequenced sample: sorted CD4+, CD8+, or CD8+CD57+ T cells (not recorded which) from PBMCs. The receptors here all came from a human donor with aplastic anemia.

This clonotype was seen a handful of times. This CDR3 reads CASMRVGSYEQYF. CDR3 coding DNA: TGTGCCAGCATGAGGGTCGGCTCCTACGAGCAGTACTTC. The chain employs TRBV2 and TRBJ2-7, with a weak D call TRBD2 (5 bases). The CDR3 is made up of 13 amino acids. Per germline, CDR1 SNHLY and CDR2 FYNNEI. V dropped 7 bases and J dropped 0 bases, with 10 bases sitting between them.

This chain links TRBV11-1 with TRBJ2-2, with 8 bases matching TRBD1. V shed 6 bases and J 1 base; nucleotides not matched to a gene: 10. Germline CDR1 and CDR2: SGHAT and FQDESV (reference sequence). The length of the CDR3 is 17 residues. CDR3 sequence reads: CASRISNGQGNTGELFF. CDR3 DNA sequence: TGTGCCAGCAGGATAAGTAATGGACAGGGGAACACCGGGGAGCTGTTTTTT.

The chain is built from TRBV5-1 and TRBJ1-1; D perhaps matches TRBD1 (6 bases). Trimming stripped 5 bases from V and 5 bases from J, with 13 bases between. Germline V CDR1 and CDR2: SGHRS, YFSETQ. The CDR3 totals 13 residues. The CDR3 DNA sequence: TGCGCCAGCAGTAACGGGGGGCCGACTGAAGCTTTCTTT. As protein: CASSNGGPTEAFF.

The chain combines TRBV5-1 with TRBJ1-2, with D possibly TRBD1 on 6 matching bases. V dropped 5 bases and J dropped 9 bases, with 17 bases sitting between them. Germline CDR1 is SGHRS and CDR2 is YFSETQ. This CDR3 spans 13 amino acids. The CDR3 spells CASSRGQGERYTF. The DNA of the CDR3 is TGCGCCAGCAGTCGGGGACAAGGGGAGCGCTACACCTTC.

This clonotype was found once. The CDR3 here is CASMKRGGDTQYF. As DNA, the CDR3 is TGTGCCAGTATGAAGCGGGGGGGAGATACGCAGTATTTT. The chain carries TRBV11-2 and TRBJ2-3, with 10 nucleotides matching TRBD2. The CDR3 is made up of 13 amino acids. Losses at the gene ends were 9 bases for V and 5 bases for J; bases not matched to a gene: 5. In germline, CDR1 is SGHAT, CDR2 FQNNGV.

This clonotype was counted ten times or more. V usage is TRBV20-1 and J usage is TRBJ2-5; tentatively, D is TRBD2 (5 bases). CDR1 is DFQATT and CDR2 is SNEGSKA in the germline V gene (reference sequence). V was trimmed by 1 base and J by 1 base, leaving 10 bases between them. There are 14 residues in the CDR3. CDR3 in amino acids: CSARGGKAQETQYF. As DNA, the CDR3 is TGCAGTGCTAGAGGAGGGAAGGCCCAAGAGACCCAGTACTTC.

This sequence joins TRBV7-2 and TRBJ1-3, with no clear D. Trimming took off 3 bases at V and 4 bases at J, with 7 bases between the two ends. This CDR3 spans 13 amino acids. The germline CDR1 and CDR2 sequences are SGHTA and FQGNSA. The CDR3 is CASSLNIGNTIYF. The DNA of the CDR3 is TGTGCCAGCAGCTTGAACATCGGAAACACCATATATTTT.

The V and J genes are TRBV10-3 and TRBJ2-7; TRBD2 aligns across 7 bases. Germline CDR1 is ENHRY and CDR2 is SYGVKD. V gave up 4 bases and J gave up 5 bases; unmatched junction bases: 11. This CDR3 region has 15 residues. The DNA of the CDR3 is TGTGCCATCAGTGGGGGTGTCCCGGGGAGGGACGAGCAGTACTTC. Amino acid sequence: CAISGGVPGRDEQYF.

V is TRBV10-3 and J is TRBJ1-2, with 8 bases identical to TRBD1. CDR3 length: 11 residues. Germline CDR1 is ENHRY and CDR2 is SYGVKD. Unmatched junction bases numbered 5, after V lost 11 bases and J lost 6 bases. The CDR3 sequence is CAASGGDGYTF. CDR3 DNA: TGTGCCGCCTCAGGGGGCGATGGCTACACCTTC.

For this clonotype: A junction boundary mismatches the germline segment, possibly from a read error. The chain links TRBV7-7 to TRBJ2-3; 8 positions agree with TRBD2. Per the germline V gene, CDR1 is SSHAT and CDR2 is FNYEAQ (reference sequence). The CDR3 runs to 15 residues. DNA of the CDR3: TGTGCTAGCAGCCCAACTAGCGGACCCACAGGTACGCAGTATTTT. Its translation is CASSPTSGPTGTQYF.

In the case of this clonotype: Mismatch with germline at one junction end may stem from a read error. The V call is TRBV9, the J call TRBJ2-5; D is unclear. The length of the CDR3 is 16 residues. Looked up from germline, CDR1 is SGDLS and CDR2 is YYNGEE. The CDR3 region has the DNA TGTGCCAGCAGCCGCAACCCCTTCCCAGGCCGTGAGACCCAGCACTTC. Its protein is CASSRNPFPGRETQHF.

This clonotype was seen only a few times. The V and J genes are TRBV5-5 and TRBJ2-7; TRBD1 matches at 8 bases. Germline V CDR1 and CDR2: SGHKS, YYEKEE (reference sequence). The CDR3 is made up of 14 amino acids. V lost 4 bases and J lost 2; bases outside the gene matches: 5. CDR3 sequence reads: CASSPGQDTYEQYF. DNA of the CDR3: TGTGCCAGCAGCCCGGGACAGGATACCTACGAGCAGTACTTC.

This clonotype has a handful of counts. The rearrangement joins TRBV19 to TRBJ2-7; D remains ambiguous. The CDR3 contains 15 residues. From germline, CDR1 is LNHDA and CDR2 SQIVND (reference sequence). The V end lost 8 bases, the J end lost 5 bases, and 22 bases lay between the germline ends. The CDR3 bases are TGTGCCAGTCTGGAGAAGGGTCTTGGAAGGAACGAGCAGTACTTC. It is translated as CASLEKGLGRNEQYF.

This rearrangement joins TRBV3-1 to TRBJ2-1, with 12 bases aligning to TRBD2. Germline CDR1 reads LGHDT; CDR2 reads YNNKEL (reference sequence). V shed 11 bases, J shed 6 bases, and the junction held 5 bases outside the gene matches. There are 13 residues in the CDR3. Here the CDR3 reads CAYSTSGSNEQFF. The CDR3 DNA reads as TGTGCCTATTCGACTAGCGGGAGCAATGAGCAGTTCTTC.

Concerning this clonotype: This sequence may be a read error, since a much larger clone differs from it by one base. The chain couples TRBV12-3 or TRBV12-4 to TRBJ2-1; tentative D call: TRBD2 (6 bases). The CDR3 sequence is 18 residues long. V was pared by 7 bases and J by 4 bases, with 26 bases between. The CDR3 DNA sequence: TGTGCCAGCACGGAGGGGAGAGTACTAGTGGGAGTGTACAATGAGCAGTTCTTC. As protein: CASTEGRVLVGVYNEQFF.

The sample holds a few counts of this clonotype. The chain is built from TRBV19 and TRBJ1-6, with D tentatively TRBD1 (6 bases). The V end was cut by 6 bases, the J end by 2 bases, with 11 bases between. The germline V gene has CDR1 LNHDA and CDR2 SQIVND (reference sequence). The CDR3 contains 15 residues. CDR3 amino acids: CASRQQGTYNSPLHF. CDR3 nucleotides: TGTGCCAGTAGGCAACAGGGAACCTATAATTCACCCCTCCACTTT.

The gene calls are TRBV20-1 and TRBJ2-2; tentatively, D is TRBD1 (7 bases). CDR1 and CDR2 from the germline V gene are DFQATT and SNEGSKA (reference sequence). This CDR3 has 12 residues. Trimming removed 3 bases from V and 8 bases from J, with 10 bases in between. In nucleotides, the CDR3 is TGCAGTGCTAGGACAGGGACTGGGGAGCTGTTTTTT. Translation gives CSARTGTGELFF.

The chain combines TRBV5-8 with TRBJ1-1; maybe TRBD1 (6 bases). There are 13 residues in the CDR3. The germline V gene encodes CDR1 SGHTS and CDR2 YDEGEE. Trimming took 5 bases from V and 11 from J, leaving 19 bases between them. The CDR3 reads CASSWDTLGEAFF. In DNA, the CDR3 is TGTGCCAGCAGTTGGGACACCCTGGGGGAGGCTTTCTTT.

This clonotype has just a few counts. The V and J genes are TRBV2 and TRBJ2-3; 10 bases align to TRBD2. CDR1 is SNHLY, CDR2 FYNNEI, per germline. The CDR3 runs to 17 residues. V dropped 3 bases and J dropped 0; count of bases not matched to a gene: 6. The CDR3 DNA sequence: TGTGCCAGCAGTGATTGGACTAGCGGACCTAGCACAGATACGCAGTATTTT. Protein sequence: CASSDWTSGPSTDTQYF.

In the case of this clonotype: The junction departs from the called germline gene at one end, perhaps through a read error. The chain couples TRBV7-7 to TRBJ2-1; no reliable D call. The CDR3 length is 13 residues. In germline, CDR1 is SSHAT, CDR2 FNYEAQ (reference sequence). Written as DNA, the CDR3 is TGTGCTAGCAGCTTAAACATCTACAATGAGCAGTTCTTC. This codes for CASSLNIYNEQFF.

The chain links TRBV19 to TRBJ1-1; tentative D call: TRBD1 (5 bases). V lost 7 bases, J lost 1 base, and 7 bases lay in between. CDR1 LNHDA and CDR2 SQIVND come from the germline V gene (reference sequence). This CDR3 region has 12 residues. The CDR3 DNA sequence: TGTGCCAGTACAGGACAGAACACTGAAGCTTTCTTT. It yields the protein CASTGQNTEAFF.

The rearrangement uses TRBV5-4 and TRBJ2-1, with D hard to call. CDR1 and CDR2 (germline): SGHNT, YYREEE (reference sequence). The germline V and J ends were trimmed by 3 bases and 1 base, with 8 bases remaining between them. The CDR3 consists of 14 residues. The CDR3 protein is CASSSFQSYNEQFF. CDR3 coding DNA: TGTGCCAGCAGCTCCTTCCAATCCTACAATGAGCAGTTCTTC.

J is TRBJ2-7 and V is TRBV11-2, with D perhaps given as TRBD1 or TRBD2 (5 bases each). The V gene lost 0 bases and the J gene lost 4 bases, with 13 bases spanning the gap. The CDR3 runs to 15 residues. CDR1 and CDR2 from the germline V gene are SGHAT and FQNNGV. The CDR3 loop is CASSLEGDGFYEQYF. Here the CDR3 DNA reads TGTGCCAGCAGCTTAGAGGGGGACGGTTTTTACGAGCAGTACTTC.

The chain carries TRBV19 and TRBJ2-7, with D possibly being TRBD1 (5 bases). The CDR3 totals 15 residues. Trimming stripped 4 bases from V and 2 bases from J, with 15 bases between. Per germline, CDR1 LNHDA and CDR2 SQIVND (reference sequence). Here the CDR3 DNA reads TGTGCCAGTAGTACTCAGGGTCAGAGGACCTACGAGCAGTACTTC. This translates into CASSTQGQRTYEQYF.

The chain joins TRBV7-9 to TRBJ1-6; no definite D call. The CDR3 loop spans 11 amino acids. Trimming took off 8 bases at V and 7 bases at J, with 6 bases between the two ends. CDR1 is SEHNR and CDR2 is FQNEAQ in the germline V gene (reference sequence). DNA for the CDR3: TGTGCCAGCGGGCTCAATTCACCCCTCCACTTT. Translated: CASGLNSPLHF.

This clonotype appeared many times. The chain couples TRBV5-1 to TRBJ1-1, with TRBD1 identical over 9 bases. J was trimmed by 7 bases and V by 1 base; bases with no gene match: 11. This CDR3 is 16 amino acids long. Looked up from germline, CDR1 is SGHRS and CDR2 is YFSETQ. CDR3 sequence reads: CASSLKQGAGFGEAFF. In nucleotides, the CDR3 is TGCGCCAGCAGCTTGAAACAGGGGGCAGGATTCGGTGAAGCTTTCTTT.

This rearrangement joins TRBV3-1 to TRBJ2-2; possible D gene TRBD2, 5 bases. V gave up 0 bases and J gave up 4 bases, with 6 bases separating them. The V gene's germline CDR1 is LGHDT and CDR2 YNNKEL (reference sequence). CDR3 length: 14 amino acids. DNA for the CDR3: TGTGCCAGCAGCCAAGAAAGCGGCACCGGGGAGCTGTTTTTT. Translated: CASSQESGTGELFF. Full variable domain (outside the CDR3, taken from reference TRBV3-1 and TRBJ2-2): DTAVSQTPKYLVTQMGNDKSIKCEQNLGHDTMYWYKQDSKKFLKIMFSYNNKELIINETVPNRFSPKSPDKAHLNLHINSLELGDSAVYFCASSQESGTGELFFGEGSRLTVL.

This rearrangement joins TRBV9 to TRBJ1-2, with unresolved D. Germline V CDR1 and CDR2: SGDLS, YYNGEE. CDR3 size: 14 residues. V was pared by 0 bases and J by 2 bases, with 8 bases between. The CDR3 DNA sequence: TGTGCCAGCAGCGTAGCTCCAAAAAACTATGGCTACACCTTC. This sequence encodes CASSVAPKNYGYTF.

V gene TRBV24-1 combines with J gene TRBJ1-2, with D uncertain. From germline, CDR1 is KGHDR and CDR2 SFDVKD. The CDR3 loop spans 13 amino acids. The V and J ends lost 5 bases and 4 bases respectively, with 10 bases between them. CDR3 sequence reads: CATSGKGGYGYTF. The CDR3 coding sequence is TGTGCCACCAGTGGGAAGGGCGGCTATGGCTACACCTTC.